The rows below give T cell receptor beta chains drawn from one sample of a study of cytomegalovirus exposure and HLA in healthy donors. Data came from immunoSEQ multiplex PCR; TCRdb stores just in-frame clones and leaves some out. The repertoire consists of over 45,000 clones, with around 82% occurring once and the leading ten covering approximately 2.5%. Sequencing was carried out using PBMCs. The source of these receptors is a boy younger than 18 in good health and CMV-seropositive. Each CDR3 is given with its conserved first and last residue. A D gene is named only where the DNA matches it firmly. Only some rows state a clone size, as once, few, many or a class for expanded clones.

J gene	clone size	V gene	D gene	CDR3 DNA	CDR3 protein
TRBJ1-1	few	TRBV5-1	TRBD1	TGCGCCAGCAGCTTGGGGGTCGGGGACAGGGGCCCGAACACTGAAGCTTTCTTT	CASSLGVGDRGPNTEAFF
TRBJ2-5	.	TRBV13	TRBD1	TGTGCCAGCAGCTTTGGGACAGGAGAGACCCAGTACTTC	CASSFGTGETQYF
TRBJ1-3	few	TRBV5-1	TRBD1	TGCGCCAGCAGCCAACAGACAGGGTTTGGAAACACCATATATTTT	CASSQQTGFGNTIYF
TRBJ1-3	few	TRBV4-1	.	TGCGCCAGCAGCCACACTCGGGGAGGAGGAGGAAACACCATATATTTT	CASSHTRGGGGNTIYF
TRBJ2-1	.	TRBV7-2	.	TGTGCCAGCACCCAATCCCGGGAGCAGTTCTTC	CASTQSREQFF
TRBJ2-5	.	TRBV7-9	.	TGTGCCAGCAGCTTAGCAACTGAGACCCAGTACTTC	CASSLATETQYF
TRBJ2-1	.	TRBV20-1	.	TGCAGTGCTTCTTTACGCGATGAGCAGTTCTTC	CSASLRDEQFF
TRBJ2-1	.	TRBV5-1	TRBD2	TGCGCCAGCAGCCCAACACTAGCGGCGCTATCGGCCGGAGGGCAGTTCTTC	CASSPTLAALSAGGQFF
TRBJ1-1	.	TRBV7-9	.	TGTGCCAGCAGCTTCGGTGGTGAAGCTTTCTTT	CASSFGGEAFF
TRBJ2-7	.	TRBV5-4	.	TGTGCCAGCAGCTTGGAGCTTCTGGCGGACGAGCAGTACTTC	CASSLELLADEQYF
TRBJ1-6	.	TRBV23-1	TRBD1	TGCGCCAGCAGTCGGGGGACAGGGAAGAATTCACCCCTCCACTTT	CASSRGTGKNSPLHF
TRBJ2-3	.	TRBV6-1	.	TGTGCCAGCCCACTAGGGGGGGCAGATACGCAGTATTTT	CASPLGGADTQYF
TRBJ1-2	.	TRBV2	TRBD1	TGTGCCAGTAGCCGTCAGGGGGCGCTGGGATATGGCTACACCTTC	CASSRQGALGYGYTF
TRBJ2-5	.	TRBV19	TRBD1	TGTGCCAGTAGTGTGGCAGGGGGCTTAGAGACCCAGTACTTC	CASSVAGGLETQYF
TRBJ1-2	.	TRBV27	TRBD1	TGTGCCAGCAAAACCGGGACAGGGGATTTCAATGGCTACACCTTC	CASKTGTGDFNGYTF
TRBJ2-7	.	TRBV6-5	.	TGTGCCAGCAGTTATTCTGCGGGGGCGCTTAACGAGCAGTACTTC	CASSYSAGALNEQYF
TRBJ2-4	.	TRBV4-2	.	TGTGCCAGCAGCCAAGAAAGGCAGGGGAAGGAAAACATTCAGTACTTC	CASSQERQGKENIQYF
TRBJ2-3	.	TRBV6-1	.	TGTGCCAGCAGTGTTTCGGCGGGGGCCTTAACAGATACGCAGTATTTT	CASSVSAGALTDTQYF
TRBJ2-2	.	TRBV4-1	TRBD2	TGCGCCAGCAGCCACGTTAGCGGGGGAGTCAACACCGGGGGGCTGTTTTTT	CASSHVSGGVNTGGLFF
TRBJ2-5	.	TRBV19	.	TGTGCCAGTAGTAGGGGAGTCGAGACCCAGTACTTC	CASSRGVETQYF
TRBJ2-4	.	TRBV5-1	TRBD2	TGCGCCAGCAGCTTGTCAGGGAGGGTAACCAAAAACATTCAGTACTTC	CASSLSGRVTKNIQYF
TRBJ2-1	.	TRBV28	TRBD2	TGTGCCAGCAGCCTGACTAGCGGGAGGTATGGGGAGCAGTTCTTC	CASSLTSGRYGEQFF
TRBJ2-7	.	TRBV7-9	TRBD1	TGTGCCAGCAGCTTAGGGGGACAGGGCTACGAGCAGTACTTC	CASSLGGQGYEQYF
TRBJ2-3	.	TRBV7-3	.	TGTGCCAGCAGCTTAAGGGGGGGCGGGGAGTCCACGCAGTATTTT	CASSLRGGGESTQYF
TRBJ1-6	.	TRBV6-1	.	TGTGCCAGCAGTGACAGGGCGCCTTCACCCCTCCACTTT	CASSDRAPSPLHF
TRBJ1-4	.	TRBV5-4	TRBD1	TGTGCCAGCAGCCGGGACAGGGGGCTTAATGAAAAACTGTTTTTT	CASSRDRGLNEKLFF
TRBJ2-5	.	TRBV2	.	TGTGCCAGCAGTGAGGGGGCCAACAGAGAGACCCAGTACTTC	CASSEGANRETQYF
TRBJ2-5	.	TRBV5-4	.	TGTGCCAGCAGCTTCGTCGACACCTTCCAAGAGACCCAGTACTTC	CASSFVDTFQETQYF
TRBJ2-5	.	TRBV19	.	TGTGCCAGTAGTATAGGTTCTTCAATGCGGGAGACCCAGTACTTC	CASSIGSSMRETQYF
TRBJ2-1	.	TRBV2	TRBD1	TGTGCCAGCAGTGAATTTATGGACAGGCCTGCGAGCTCCTACAATGAGCAGTTCTTC	CASSEFMDRPASSYNEQFF
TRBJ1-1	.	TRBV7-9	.	TGTGCCAGCAGCTCGTCGAGTAGCACTGAAGCTTTCTTT	CASSSSSSTEAFF
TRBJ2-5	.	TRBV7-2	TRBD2	TGTGCCAGCAGCTTAAGCGGGGGGCTTAAGGAGACCCAGTACTTC	CASSLSGGLKETQYF
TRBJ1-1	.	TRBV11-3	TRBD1	TGTGCCAGCAGCACTACAGGGGGCACTGAAGCTTTCTTT	CASSTTGGTEAFF
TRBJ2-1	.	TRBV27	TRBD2	TGTGCCAGCAGTTCCAAGACTAGCGGGGGGCCGATCTACAATGAGCAGTTCTTC	CASSSKTSGGPIYNEQFF
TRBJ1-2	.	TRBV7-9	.	TGTTCCAGCATCCAACTCCCGAGGCCGGGACAACACTATGGCTACACCTTC	CSSIQLPRPGQHYGYTF
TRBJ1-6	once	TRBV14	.	TGTGCCAGCAGCGTTAGCGATAATTCACCCCTCCACTTT	CASSVSDNSPLHF
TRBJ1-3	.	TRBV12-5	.	TGTGCTAGTGGTTTGTCTAGCTCTGGAAACACCATATATTTT	CASGLSSSGNTIYF
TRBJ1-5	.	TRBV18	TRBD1	TGTGCCAGCTCACCCCGACAGGGGGATCAGCCCCAGCATTTT	CASSPRQGDQPQHF
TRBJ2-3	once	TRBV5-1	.	TGCGCCAGCAGCTTGGTCCAGGATACGCAGTATTTT	CASSLVQDTQYF
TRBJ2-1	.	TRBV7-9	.	TGTGCCAGCAGCCCACACCTTGGGGGGTACAATGAGCAGTTCTTC	CASSPHLGGYNEQFF
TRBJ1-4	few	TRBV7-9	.	TGTGCCAGCAGCTTCGGGGGGACGATGAGTTCGTCTAATGAAAAACTGTTTTTT	CASSFGGTMSSSNEKLFF
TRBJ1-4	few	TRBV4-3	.	TGCGCCAGCAGCCTAGGAGCAACTAATGAAAAACTGTTTTTT	CASSLGATNEKLFF
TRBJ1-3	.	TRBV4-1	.	TGCGCCAGCAGCCAACCCCTCCAGGACATTTACTCTGGAAACACCATATATTTT	CASSQPLQDIYSGNTIYF
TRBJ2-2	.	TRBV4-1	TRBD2	TGCGCCAGCAGCCAAGTTAGCGGGGGGGGTAACACCGGGGAGCTGTTTTTT	CASSQVSGGGNTGELFF
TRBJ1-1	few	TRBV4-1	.	TGCGCCAGCAGCCAGGGGACATCGTTCACTGAAGCTTTCTTT	CASSQGTSFTEAFF
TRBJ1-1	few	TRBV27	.	TGTGCCAGCAGTTTATATTGGCCAGGTGGGAGGACTGAAGCTTTCTTT	CASSLYWPGGRTEAFF
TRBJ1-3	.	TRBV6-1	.	TGTGCCAGCAGTGAAATAGGGGGGGGGAGAACTGGAAACACCATATATTTT	CASSEIGGGRTGNTIYF
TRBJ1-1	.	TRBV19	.	TGTGCCAGTAGTCCGAGGGCTACTGAAGCTTTCTTT	CASSPRATEAFF
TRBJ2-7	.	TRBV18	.	TGTGCCAGCTCACGTCGGCAGGGTATCAACGAGCAGTACTTC	CASSRRQGINEQYF
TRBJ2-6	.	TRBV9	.	TGTGCCAGCAGCGTATGGGGCGCAAGCCCTGGGGCCAACGTCCTGACTTTC	CASSVWGASPGANVLTF
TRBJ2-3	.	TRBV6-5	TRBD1	TGTGCCAGCAGGGGTATGGGACAGGGGGACGATACGCAGTATTTT	CASRGMGQGDDTQYF
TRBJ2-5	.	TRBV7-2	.	.	CASSTSGGETQYF
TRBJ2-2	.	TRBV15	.	TGTGCCACCAGCAGAGACCTCACCGGGGAGCTGTTTTTT	CATSRDLTGELFF
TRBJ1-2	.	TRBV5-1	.	TGCGCCAGCAGCTTGACAGGGACGAACTATGGCTACACCTTC	CASSLTGTNYGYTF
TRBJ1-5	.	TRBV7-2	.	TGTGCCAGCAGCTTACTCTTCAATCAGCCCCAGCATTTT	CASSLLFNQPQHF
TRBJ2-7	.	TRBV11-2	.	TGTGCCAGCAGCCGCAATACGGACACATCCTACGAGCAGTACTTC	CASSRNTDTSYEQYF
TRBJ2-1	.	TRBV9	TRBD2	TGTGCCAGCAGCGCCGGGACTAGCGGGGGGGATTACAATGAGCAGTTCTTC	CASSAGTSGGDYNEQFF
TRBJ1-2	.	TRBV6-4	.	TGTGCCAGCAGTGTCGGGCAGGGGTTTAACTATGGCTACACCTTC	CASSVGQGFNYGYTF
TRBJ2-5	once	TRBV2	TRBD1	TGTGCCAGCGACAGGGAAAGAGAGACCCAGTACTTC	CASDRERETQYF